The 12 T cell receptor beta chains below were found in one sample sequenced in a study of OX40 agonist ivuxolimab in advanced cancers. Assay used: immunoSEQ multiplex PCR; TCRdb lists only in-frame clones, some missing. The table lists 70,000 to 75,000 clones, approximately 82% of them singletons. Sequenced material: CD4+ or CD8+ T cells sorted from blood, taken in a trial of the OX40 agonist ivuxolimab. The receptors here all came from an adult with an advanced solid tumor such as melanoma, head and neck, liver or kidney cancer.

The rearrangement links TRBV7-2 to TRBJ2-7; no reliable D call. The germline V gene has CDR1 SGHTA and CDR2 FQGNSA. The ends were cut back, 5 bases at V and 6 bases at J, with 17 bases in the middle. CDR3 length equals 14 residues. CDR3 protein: CASSPRRSSAEQYF. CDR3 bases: TGTGCCAGCAGCCCACGAAGGTCAAGCGCCGAGCAGTACTTC.

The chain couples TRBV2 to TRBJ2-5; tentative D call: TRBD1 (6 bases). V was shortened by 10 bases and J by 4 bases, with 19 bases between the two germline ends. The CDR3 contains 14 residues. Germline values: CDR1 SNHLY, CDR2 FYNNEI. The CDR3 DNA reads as TGTGCCACCGGAGAGCAGGGGCCTGGAGAGACCCAGTACTTC. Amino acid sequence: CATGEQGPGETQYF.

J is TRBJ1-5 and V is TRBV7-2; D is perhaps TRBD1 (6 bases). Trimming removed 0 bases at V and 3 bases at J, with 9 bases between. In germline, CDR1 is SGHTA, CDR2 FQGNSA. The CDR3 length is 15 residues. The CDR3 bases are TGTGCCAGCAGCTTAGCGGGGACAAACAATCAGCCCCAGCATTTT. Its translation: CASSLAGTNNQPQHF.

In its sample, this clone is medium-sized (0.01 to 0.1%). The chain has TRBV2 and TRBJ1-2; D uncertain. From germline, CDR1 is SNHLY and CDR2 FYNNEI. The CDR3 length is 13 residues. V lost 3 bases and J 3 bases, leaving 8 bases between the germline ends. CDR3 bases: TGTGCCAGCAGTGACGCCTGGGACTATGGCTACACCTTC. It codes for CASSDAWDYGYTF.

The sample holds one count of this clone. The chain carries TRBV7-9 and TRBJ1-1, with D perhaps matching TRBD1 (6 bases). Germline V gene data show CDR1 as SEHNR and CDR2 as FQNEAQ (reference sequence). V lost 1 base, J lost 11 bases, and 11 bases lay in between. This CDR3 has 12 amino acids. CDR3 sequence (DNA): TGTGCCAGCAGCTTAGAATCGAGGGGGGCTTTCTTT. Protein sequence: CASSLESRGAFF. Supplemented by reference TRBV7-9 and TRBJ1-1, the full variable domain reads DTGVSQNPRHKITKRGQNVTFRCDPISEHNRLYWYRQTLGQGPEFLTYFQNEAQLEKSRLLSDRFSAERPKGSFSTLEIQRTEQGDSAMYLCASSLESRGAFFGQGTRLTVV.

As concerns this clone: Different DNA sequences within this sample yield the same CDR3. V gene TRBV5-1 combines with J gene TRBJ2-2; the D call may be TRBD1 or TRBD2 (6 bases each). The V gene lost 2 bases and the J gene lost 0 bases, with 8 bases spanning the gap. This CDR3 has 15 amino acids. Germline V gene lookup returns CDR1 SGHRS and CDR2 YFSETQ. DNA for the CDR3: TGCGCCAGCAGCTTAGGGGGGTCGAACACCGGGGAGCTGTTTTTT. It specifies CASSLGGSNTGELFF.

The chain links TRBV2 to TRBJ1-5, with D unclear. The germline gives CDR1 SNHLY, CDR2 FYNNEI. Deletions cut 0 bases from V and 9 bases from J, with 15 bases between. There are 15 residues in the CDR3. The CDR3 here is CASSEARARRVPQHF. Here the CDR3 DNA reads TGTGCCAGCAGTGAAGCCCGGGCTCGGAGGGTGCCCCAGCATTTT.

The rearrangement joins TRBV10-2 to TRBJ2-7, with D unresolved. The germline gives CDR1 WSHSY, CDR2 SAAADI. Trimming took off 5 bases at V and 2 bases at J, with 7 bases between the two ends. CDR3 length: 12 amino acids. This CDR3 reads CASSYKTYEQYF. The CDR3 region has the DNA TGCGCCAGCAGTTACAAGACCTACGAGCAGTACTTC.

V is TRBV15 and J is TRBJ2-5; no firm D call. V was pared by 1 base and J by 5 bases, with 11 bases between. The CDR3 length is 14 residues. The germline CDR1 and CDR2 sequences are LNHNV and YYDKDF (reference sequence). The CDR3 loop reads CATSRGGPRETQYF. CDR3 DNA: TGTGCCACCAGCAGAGGGGGTCCCCGGGAGACCCAGTACTTC.

Written as DNA, the CDR3 is TGCGCCAGCGCAAGCGGATCGAGCTCCTACAATGAGCAGTTCTTC. This gives the protein CASASGSSSYNEQFF. V is TRBV4-1 and J is TRBJ2-1; D is perhaps TRBD2 (5 bases). This CDR3 comprises 15 residues. Trimming shortened V by 8 bases and J by 0 bases, and 14 bases separated the two germline ends. The germline gives CDR1 MGHRA, CDR2 YSYEKL.

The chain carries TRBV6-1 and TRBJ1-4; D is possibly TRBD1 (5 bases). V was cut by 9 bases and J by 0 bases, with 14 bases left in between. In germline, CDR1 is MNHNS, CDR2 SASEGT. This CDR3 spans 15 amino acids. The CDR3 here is CASDRGDATNEKLFF. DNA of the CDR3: TGTGCCAGTGACAGAGGAGACGCAACTAATGAAAAACTGTTTTTT.

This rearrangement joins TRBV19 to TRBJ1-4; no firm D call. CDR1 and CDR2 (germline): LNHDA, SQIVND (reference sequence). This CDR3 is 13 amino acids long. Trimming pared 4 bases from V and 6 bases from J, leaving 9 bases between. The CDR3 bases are TGTGCCAGTAGTAGGCAGAGGGATGAAAAACTGTTTTTT. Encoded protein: CASSRQRDEKLFF.